This TCR beta chain was retrieved from a study of PD-L1 blockade in urothelial cancer. Across the whole study: Blood drawn 3 weeks (second dose) and 6 weeks after treatment start was analyzed.

This CDR3 has 19 amino acids. The V segment lost 1 base and the J segment 2 bases; nucleotides outside the gene matches: 14. Germline V lookup: CDR1 SGHRS, CDR2 YFSETQ. Here immunoSEQ multiplex PCR was the method, and the copy in TCRdb shows in-frame clones only, minus some. The sample has tens of thousands of clones, roughly nine tenths seen once. This receptor was obtained from a man in his 60s with urothelial cancer. The sample consisted of PBMCs, taken around atezolizumab (anti-PD-L1) treatment. The chain is built from TRBV5-1 and TRBJ2-5; 10 bases line up with TRBD1. The CDR3 is CASSLWIPGQGMWQETQYF. CDR3 nucleotide sequence: TGCGCCAGCAGCTTGTGGATACCGGGACAGGGGATGTGGCAAGAGACCCAGTACTTC. Drawing the rest from reference TRBV5-1 and TRBJ2-5, the complete variable domain is KAGVTQTPRYLIKTRGQQVTLSCSPISGHRSVSWYQQTPGQGLQFLFEYFSETQRNKGNFPGRFSGRQFSNSRSEMNVSTLELGDSALYLCASSLWIPGQGMWQETQYFGPGTRLLVL.